This TCR beta chain derives from a study of T cells after posttransplantation cyclophosphamide. Germline values: CDR1 SGDLS, CDR2 YYNGEE. Trimming removed 4 bases at V and 2 bases at J, with 9 bases between. The CDR3 consists of 13 residues. The data were produced by immunoSEQ multiplex PCR, yet TCRdb's version contains in-frame clones alone and is incomplete. Here the sample spans 66,000 or so clones, 80% to 95% being singletons. About this clone: What it binds is not known.

On the day of bone marrow donation, the related graft donor provided peripheral blood. General study points: Skin or GI-infiltrating T cells shared few TRB sequences with blood. Later post-transplant blood repertoires were often dominated by donor CD8+ memory clones. Recipient CMV seropositivity and CMV reactivation strongly tracked TRB clonality.

This chain links TRBV9 with TRBJ1-1, with D hard to call. The specimen sequenced was PBMCs. This sequence originates from a woman aged 30 to 39 in good health and a related stem cell transplant donor. The CDR3 nucleotides read TGTGCCAGCAGCCAAGGTGGAAACACTGAAGCTTTCTTT. It is translated as CASSQGGNTEAFF.